This T cell receptor beta chain comes out of a study of shared clonotypes between healthy human individuals. Study details: The donor pool was made up of a couple of women and three men aged 18 to 49.

The study drew all its donors from Caucasian adults living in Nashville, Tennessee. This CDR3 is built from 17 residues. V was pared by 3 bases and J by 2 bases, with 12 bases of the junction left unmatched. Per the germline V gene, CDR1 is SGDLS and CDR2 is YYNGEE. At a deep level, the assay was run. Investigators spread the genomic DNA of each subset evenly over several immunoSEQ plates. TCRdb's table, derived via immunoSEQ multiplex PCR, lists solely in-frame clones and lacks some. The sample contains 2.3 million or so clones, over 85% of which appear only once. Sequenced input: naive CD4+ T cells from PBMCs. Subset reported: CD45RA+ positively selected. V usage is TRBV9 and J usage is TRBJ2-7, with TRBD2 identical over 9 bases. The TCR originated in a man in his late teens or twenties in good health. Some clones in this sample may be carry-over from other donors' samples. DNA of the CDR3: TGTGCCAGCAGCGGACCAAGGGCGGGAGGGCCAGCCTACGAGCAGTACTTC. Its protein product is CASSGPRAGGPAYEQYF.